This entry is about one T cell receptor beta chain. Its antigen remains unidentified. The table came from immunoSEQ multiplex PCR; TCRdb's copy has only in-frame clones and leaves some out. The profile shows over a million clones, approximately 78% of them singletons. The CDR3 contains 16 residues. The V gene's germline CDR1 is ENHRY and CDR2 SYGVKD. With 0 bases clipped from V and 0 bases from J, the junction kept 3 bases outside the gene matches. The data originate from a study of shared clonotypes between healthy human individuals. Study context: In total, the donors were two women and a few men aged 18 to 49. Study-wide results and caveats: Several donors showed sharing of about 4.7% of naive CD4 clonotypes. Non-shared clonotypes had lower generation probabilities than clonotypes shared by all four sorted-subset donors.

Source material: memory CD4+ T cells from PBMCs. The subset: CD45RA-negative fraction. The V gene is TRBV10-3, the J gene TRBJ2-3; 7 positions match TRBD1. The TCR sequence derives from a man aged 18 to 29 in good health. Some clones in this sample may be carry-over from other donors' samples. The CDR3 spells CAISESWDRSTDTQYF. DNA for the CDR3: TGTGCCATCAGTGAGTCTTGGGACAGAAGCACAGATACGCAGTATTTT.